The clone carrying this T cell receptor beta chain was counted only a few times. The data were taken from a study of T-cell reconstitution after alpha-beta-depleted transplantation in children. Germline V gene sequence: CDR1 MNHEY, CDR2 SVGEGT. The CDR3 is 15 residues long. V lost 2 bases to trimming and J lost 5 bases, with 12 bases between them. As it was prepared, the TCRbeta library received unique molecular identifiers. TCRdb re-analysed the PCR reads in MiXCR, keeping a single row per CDR3 protein. The sample includes 900,000 or so distinct CDR3 sequences, roughly 16% of them seen just once. Source: PBMCs, mostly from graft donor cells, taken 360 days after TCRalphabeta/CD19-depleted stem cell transplant. The source is a male patient younger than 18 who had a stem cell transplant for acute lymphoblastic leukemia, so the T cells may come from the graft donor. The chain recombines TRBV6-2 or TRBV6-3 with TRBJ2-2; D tentatively fits TRBD1 or TRBD2 (5 bases each). This CDR3 is CASSYRDVGTGELFF. CDR3 sequence (DNA): TGTGCCAGCAGTTACAGGGACGTAGGGACCGGGGAGCTGTTTTTT.